This TCR beta chain was identified during a study of shared clonotypes between healthy human individuals. Background on the study: Serving as donors were two women and a few men, whose ages spanned 18 to 49. Overall study results and limits: Relative to clonotypes present in all four donors, those not shared had lower generation probabilities.

Naive CD8 isolation took CD45RO-negative cells positively selected for CCR7 and excluded terminally differentiated effector memory CD45RA+ cells. For every subset, genomic DNA was evenly distributed across several immunoSEQ plates. As processed by the authors: ImmunoSEQ only sent back junction sequences with no quality scores, so filtering was done differently. The data were produced by immunoSEQ multiplex PCR, yet TCRdb's version contains in-frame clones alone and is incomplete. That table gives V, J and clone size, and the DNA gave D and trimming. This table has about 2.1 million clones, about 94% appearing once. This clone was found once. Its target is not known. The CDR3 spans 15 residues. With 4 bases clipped from V and 0 bases from J, the junction kept 5 bases outside the gene matches. Germline V gives CDR1 MDHEN, CDR2 SYDVKM.

The gene calls are TRBV28 and TRBJ2-7; TRBD2 aligns across 8 bases. The sequence derives from a man aged 18 to 30 in good health. Some clones in this sample may be carry-over from other donors' samples. Sequenced sample: naive CD8+ T cells from PBMCs. Written as DNA, the CDR3 is TGTGCCAGCAGTTCCGGCAGCGGGAGCTCCTACGAGCAGTACTTC. Translation: CASSSGSGSSYEQYF.